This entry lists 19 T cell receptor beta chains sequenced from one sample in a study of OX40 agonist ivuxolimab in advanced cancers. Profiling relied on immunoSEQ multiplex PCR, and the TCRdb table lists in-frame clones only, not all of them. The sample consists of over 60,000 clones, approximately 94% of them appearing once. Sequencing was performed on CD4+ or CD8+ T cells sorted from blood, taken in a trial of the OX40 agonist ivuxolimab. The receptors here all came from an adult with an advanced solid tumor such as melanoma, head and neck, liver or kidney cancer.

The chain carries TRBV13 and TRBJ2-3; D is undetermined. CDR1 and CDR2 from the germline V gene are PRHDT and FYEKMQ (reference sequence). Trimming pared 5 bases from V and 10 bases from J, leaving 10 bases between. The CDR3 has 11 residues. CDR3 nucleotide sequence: TGTGCCAGCAGCCCCTTTAACGCGCAGTATTTT. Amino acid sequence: CASSPFNAQYF.

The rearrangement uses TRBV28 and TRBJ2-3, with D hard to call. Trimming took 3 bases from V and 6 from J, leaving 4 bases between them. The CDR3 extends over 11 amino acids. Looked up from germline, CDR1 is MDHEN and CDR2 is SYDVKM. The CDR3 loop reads CASSLLDTQYF. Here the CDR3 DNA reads TGTGCCAGCAGTTTGCTGGATACGCAGTATTTT.

CDR3 in amino acids: CASSDGLSYNEQFF. CDR3 in DNA: TGTGCCAGCAGCGACGGCCTCTCCTACAATGAGCAGTTCTTC. This chain uses TRBV11-3 with TRBJ2-1; no firm D call. Germline V gene lookup returns CDR1 SGHNT and CDR2 YENEEA. Trimming cost V 5 bases and J 0 bases, with 8 bases left between them. This CDR3 has 14 residues.

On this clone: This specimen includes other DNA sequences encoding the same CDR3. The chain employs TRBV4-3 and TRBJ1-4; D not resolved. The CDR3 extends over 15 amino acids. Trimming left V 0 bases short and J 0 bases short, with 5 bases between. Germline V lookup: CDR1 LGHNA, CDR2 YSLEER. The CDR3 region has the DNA TGCGCCAGCAGCCAAGAGAGAGCAACTAATGAAAAACTGTTTTTT. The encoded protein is CASSQERATNEKLFF.

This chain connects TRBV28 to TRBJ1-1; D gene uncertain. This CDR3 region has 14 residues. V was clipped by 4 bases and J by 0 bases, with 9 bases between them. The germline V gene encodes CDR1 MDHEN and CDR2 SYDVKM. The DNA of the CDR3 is TGTGCCAGCAGTTATAGCCCAATGAACACTGAAGCTTTCTTT. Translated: CASSYSPMNTEAFF.

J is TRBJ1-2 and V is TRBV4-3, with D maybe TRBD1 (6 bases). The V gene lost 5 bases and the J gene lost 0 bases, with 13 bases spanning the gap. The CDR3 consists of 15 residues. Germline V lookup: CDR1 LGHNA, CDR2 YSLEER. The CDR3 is CASSEGTTPNYGYTF. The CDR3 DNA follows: TGCGCCAGCAGCGAAGGGACAACCCCTAACTATGGCTACACCTTC.

The CDR3 region is CASSQVGYEQYF. CDR3 nucleotides: TGTGCCAGCAGCCAAGTGGGCTACGAGCAGTACTTC. V and J are TRBV14 and TRBJ2-7; D call uncertain. Germline V gene data show CDR1 as SGHDN and CDR2 as FVKESK. CDR3 size: 12 residues. V lost 1 base, J lost 3 bases, and 4 bases lay in between.

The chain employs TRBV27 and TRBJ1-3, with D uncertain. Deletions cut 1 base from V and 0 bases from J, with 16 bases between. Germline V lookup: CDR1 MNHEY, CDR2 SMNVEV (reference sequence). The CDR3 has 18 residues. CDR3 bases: TGTGCCAGCAGTTTATTAGATCCAAGGGCGAGCTCTGGAAACACCATATATTTT. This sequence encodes CASSLLDPRASSGNTIYF.

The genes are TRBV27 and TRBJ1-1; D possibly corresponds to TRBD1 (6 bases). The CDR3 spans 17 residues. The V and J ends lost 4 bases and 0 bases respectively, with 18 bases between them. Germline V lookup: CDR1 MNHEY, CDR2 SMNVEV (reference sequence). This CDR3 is CASSSNPGHFMNTEAFF. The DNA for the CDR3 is TGTGCCAGCAGTTCCAACCCGGGACACTTTATGAACACTGAAGCTTTCTTT.

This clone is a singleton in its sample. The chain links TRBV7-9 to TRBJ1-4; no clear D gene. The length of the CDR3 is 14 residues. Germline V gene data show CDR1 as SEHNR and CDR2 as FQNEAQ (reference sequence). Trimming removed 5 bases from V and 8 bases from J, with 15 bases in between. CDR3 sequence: CASSPYGLDEKLFF. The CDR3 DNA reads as TGTGCCAGCAGCCCCTACGGGCTTGACGAAAAACTGTTTTTT.

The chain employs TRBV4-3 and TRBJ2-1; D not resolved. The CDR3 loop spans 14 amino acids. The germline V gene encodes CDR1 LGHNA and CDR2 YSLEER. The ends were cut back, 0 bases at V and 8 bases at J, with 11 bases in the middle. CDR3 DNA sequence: TGCGCCAGCAGCCAAGATCAGGCTCGGGATGAGCAGTTCTTC. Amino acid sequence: CASSQDQARDEQFF.

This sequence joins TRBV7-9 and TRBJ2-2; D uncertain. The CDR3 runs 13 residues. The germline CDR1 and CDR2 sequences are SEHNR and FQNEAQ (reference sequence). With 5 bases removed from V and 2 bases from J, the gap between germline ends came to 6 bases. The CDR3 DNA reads TGTGCCAGCAGCCAATATAACACCGGGGAGCTGTTTTTT. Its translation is CASSQYNTGELFF.

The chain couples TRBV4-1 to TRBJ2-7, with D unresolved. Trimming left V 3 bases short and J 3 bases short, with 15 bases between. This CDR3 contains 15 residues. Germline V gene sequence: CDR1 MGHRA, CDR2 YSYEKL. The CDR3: CASSQESVGVYEQYF. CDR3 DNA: TGCGCCAGCAGCCAGGAGAGTGTGGGCGTCTACGAGCAGTACTTC.

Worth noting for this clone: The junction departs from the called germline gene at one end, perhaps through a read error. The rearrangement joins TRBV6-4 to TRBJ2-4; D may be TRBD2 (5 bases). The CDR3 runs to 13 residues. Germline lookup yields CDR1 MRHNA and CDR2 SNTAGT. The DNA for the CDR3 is TGTGCCAGCAGTGTACCCCCTATGGCGGGTTTGGACTTC. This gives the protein CASSVPPMAGLDF.

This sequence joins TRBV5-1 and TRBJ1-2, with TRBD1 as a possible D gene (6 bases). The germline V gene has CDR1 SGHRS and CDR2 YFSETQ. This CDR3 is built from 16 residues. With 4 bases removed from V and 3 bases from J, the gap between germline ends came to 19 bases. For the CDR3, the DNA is TGCGCCAGCAGCACTACAGGGCCCGCGGGTGACTATGGCTACACCTTC. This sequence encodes CASSTTGPAGDYGYTF.

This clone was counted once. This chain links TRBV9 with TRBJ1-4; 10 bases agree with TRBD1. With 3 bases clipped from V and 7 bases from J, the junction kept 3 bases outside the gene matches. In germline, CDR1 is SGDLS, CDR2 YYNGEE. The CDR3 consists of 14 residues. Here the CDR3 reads CASSEGQGGEKLFF. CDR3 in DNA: TGTGCCAGCAGCGAAGGACAGGGGGGTGAAAAACTGTTTTTT.

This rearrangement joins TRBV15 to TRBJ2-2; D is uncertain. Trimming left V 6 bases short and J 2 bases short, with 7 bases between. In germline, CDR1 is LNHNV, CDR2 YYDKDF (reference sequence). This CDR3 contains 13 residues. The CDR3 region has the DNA TGTGCCACCAGGCTCAAAAACACCGGGGAGCTGTTTTTT. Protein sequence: CATRLKNTGELFF.

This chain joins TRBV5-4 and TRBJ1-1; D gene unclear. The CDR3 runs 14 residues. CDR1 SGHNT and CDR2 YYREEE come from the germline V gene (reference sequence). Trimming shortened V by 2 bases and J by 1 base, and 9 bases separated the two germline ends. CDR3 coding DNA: TGTGCCAGCAGCTTCGTGACGGCGAACACTGAAGCTTTCTTT. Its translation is CASSFVTANTEAFF.

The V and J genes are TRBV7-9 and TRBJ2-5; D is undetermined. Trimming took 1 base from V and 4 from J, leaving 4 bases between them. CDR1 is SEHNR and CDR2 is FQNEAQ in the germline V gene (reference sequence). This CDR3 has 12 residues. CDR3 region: CASSLGRETQYF. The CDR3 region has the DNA TGTGCCAGCAGCTTAGGGCGAGAGACCCAGTACTTC.